Following are 20 T cell receptor beta chains from one sample sequenced in a study of shared clonotypes between healthy human individuals. The protocol was immunoSEQ multiplex PCR, while the TCRdb copy is restricted to in-frame clones and leaves out a portion. The sample records millions of clones, approximately 90% being singletons. Material: naive CD4+ T cells sorted from blood. Subset reported: CD45RA+ positively selected. The receptor set was obtained from a man between 18 and 29 years old in good health.

CDR3 nucleotides: TGTGCCAGCAGTTTGACGACAGGGGGTCGGTACGAGCAGTACTTC. It translates to CASSLTTGGRYEQYF. V and J are TRBV27 and TRBJ2-7, with 9 bases identical to TRBD1. The CDR3 length is 15 residues. Germline V gene sequence: CDR1 MNHEY, CDR2 SMNVEV (reference sequence). The J segment lost 4 bases and the V segment lost 3 bases, leaving 7 bases of the junction unmatched.

A single count supports this clone. V gene TRBV2 combines with J gene TRBJ2-1, with D unclear. Trimming cost V 7 bases and J 7 bases, with 8 bases left between them. The CDR3 totals 11 residues. Germline V lookup: CDR1 SNHLY, CDR2 FYNNEI. The CDR3 sequence is CASTVDNEQFF. The CDR3 DNA reads TGTGCCAGCACTGTGGATAATGAGCAGTTCTTC.

The rearrangement uses TRBV11-2 and TRBJ1-4; a possible D gene is TRBD1 (6 bases). Per germline, CDR1 SGHAT and CDR2 FQNNGV. Trimming removed 5 bases from V and 8 bases from J, with 12 bases in between. This CDR3 has 13 residues. In nucleotides, the CDR3 is TGTGCCAGCAGCCTCAGGGGAAAAGAAAAACTGTTTTTT. It encodes CASSLRGKEKLFF.

V and J are TRBV18 and TRBJ1-1; D unresolved. The CDR3 extends over 12 amino acids. Germline lookup yields CDR1 KGHSH and CDR2 LQKENI. V lost 5 bases and J lost 1, with 5 bases in between. CDR3 residues: CASSNGNTEAFF. The CDR3 region has the DNA TGTGCCAGCTCAAATGGGAACACTGAAGCTTTCTTT.

The chain employs TRBV28 and TRBJ2-5; no firm D call. CDR1 and CDR2 from the germline V gene are MDHEN and SYDVKM. V dropped 3 bases and J dropped 5 bases, with 10 bases sitting between them. The CDR3 extends over 13 amino acids. The CDR3 coding sequence is TGTGCCAGCAGTTTTGGGCGTTTCGAGACCCAGTACTTC. As protein: CASSFGRFETQYF.

The genes are TRBV30 and TRBJ2-2; TRBD1 aligns across 7 bases. CDR3 length: 16 residues. Germline-derived CDR1 and CDR2 are GTSNPN and SVGIG (reference sequence). J was trimmed by 3 bases and V by 0 bases; bases with no gene match: 7. CDR3 nucleotide sequence: TGTGCCTGGAGTGTCCCCCTGACAGGGCACACCGGGGAGCTGTTTTTT. Translating gives CAWSVPLTGHTGELFF. Full variable domain (outside the CDR3, taken from reference TRBV30 and TRBJ2-2): SQTIHQWPATLVQPVGSPLSLECTVEGTSNPNLYWYRQAAGRGLQLLFYSVGIGQISSEVPQNLSASRPQDRQFILSSKKLLLSDSGFYLCAWSVPLTGHTGELFFGEGSRLTVL.

Points on this clone: This may stem from a read error, because a much larger clone lies one nucleotide away. Other nucleotide sequences in the sample specify the same CDR3. The chain recombines TRBV7-2 with TRBJ1-1; D is unresolved. The CDR3 loop spans 13 amino acids. The V gene lost 1 base and the J gene lost 1 base, with 4 bases spanning the gap. The germline gives CDR1 SGHTA, CDR2 FQGNSA. CDR3 DNA: TGTGCCAGCAGCTTAGAAGAGAACACTGAAGCTTTCTTT. Translated: CASSLEENTEAFF.

The chain combines TRBV5-1 with TRBJ1-2, with TRBD1 matching over 8 bases. The V and J ends lost 0 bases and 6 bases, in that order; junction bases with no gene match: 4. This CDR3 is built from 14 residues. CDR1 is SGHRS and CDR2 is YFSETQ in the germline V gene. The CDR3 spells CASSLAGTGDGYTF. The CDR3 DNA reads as TGCGCCAGCAGCTTGGCCGGGACAGGCGATGGCTACACCTTC.

V is TRBV6-1 and J is TRBJ1-3; no firm D call. The CDR3 has 15 residues. Germline CDR1 MNHNS, CDR2 SASEGT. V was trimmed by 1 base and J by 2 bases, leaving 9 bases between them. The CDR3 DNA reads TGTGCCAGCAGTGAAGGAAACGGCGCTGGAAACACCATATATTTT. Encoded protein: CASSEGNGAGNTIYF.

The J gene is TRBJ1-1, the V gene TRBV5-1; D is unclear. Germline CDR1 SGHRS, CDR2 YFSETQ. V lost 3 bases and J lost 4, with 16 bases in between. The CDR3 is made up of 15 amino acids. For the CDR3, the DNA is TGCGCCAGCAGCTCACTCAAGGGATCGAGCACTGAAGCTTTCTTT. It specifies CASSSLKGSSTEAFF.

Notes on this clone: Other DNA sequences in this specimen translate into the identical CDR3. This chain links TRBV5-1 with TRBJ2-3; D may be TRBD1 (6 bases). Germline-derived CDR1 and CDR2 are SGHRS and YFSETQ. Trimming shortened V by 0 bases and J by 0 bases, and 8 bases separated the two germline ends. The CDR3 covers 15 residues. In DNA form, the CDR3 reads TGCGCCAGCAGCTTGGGACAGGCAAGCACAGATACGCAGTATTTT. Protein product: CASSLGQASTDTQYF. Complete variable domain (other parts from reference TRBV5-1 and TRBJ2-3): KAGVTQTPRYLIKTRGQQVTLSCSPISGHRSVSWYQQTPGQGLQFLFEYFSETQRNKGNFPGRFSGRQFSNSRSEMNVSTLELGDSALYLCASSLGQASTDTQYFGPGTRLTVL.

The chain recombines TRBV19 with TRBJ2-7; 7 nucleotides align to TRBD2. Per germline, CDR1 LNHDA and CDR2 SQIVND (reference sequence). The CDR3 spans 15 residues. The ends lost 6 bases at V and 2 bases at J; junction bases unmatched: 10. Written as DNA, the CDR3 is TGTGCCAGTAGCCTCGAAGCGGGACCTACCTACGAGCAGTACTTC. Protein product: CASSLEAGPTYEQYF.

The J gene is TRBJ1-4, the V gene TRBV7-2; the match to TRBD1 covers 7 bases. The CDR3 loop spans 15 amino acids. Germline CDR1 reads SGHTA; CDR2 reads FQGNSA. Trimming removed 5 bases from V and 8 bases from J; junction bases left unmatched: 11. In nucleotides, the CDR3 is TGTGCCAGCAGCCTCCGACAGGGTCCAGGGGAAAAACTGTTTTTT. Protein sequence: CASSLRQGPGEKLFF.

The J gene is TRBJ1-1, the V gene TRBV19; the D gene is possibly TRBD1 (6 bases). The V end was cut by 4 bases, the J end by 1 base, with 13 bases between. This CDR3 comprises 15 residues. Germline CDR1 LNHDA, CDR2 SQIVND (reference sequence). The CDR3 DNA sequence: TGTGCCAGTAGTACGAAGCAAGGGGGGAACACTGAAGCTTTCTTT. Its protein product is CASSTKQGGNTEAFF.

Remarks on this clone: The same CDR3 can be traced to other DNA sequences in this sample. V usage is TRBV5-4 and J usage is TRBJ2-1; tentatively, D is TRBD1 or TRBD2 (5 bases each). CDR3 length: 13 residues. The germline V gene encodes CDR1 SGHNT and CDR2 YYREEE (reference sequence). V dropped 1 base and J dropped 6 bases, with 8 bases sitting between them. CDR3 loop: CASSLPGPNEQFF. CDR3 coding DNA: TGTGCCAGCAGCTTGCCGGGGCCCAATGAGCAGTTCTTC.

A word on this clone: Within the sample, other DNA sequences also encode this same CDR3. The chain uses TRBV9 and TRBJ1-3; D is uncertain. Per the germline V gene, CDR1 is SGDLS and CDR2 is YYNGEE. The CDR3 totals 16 residues. Trimming left V 0 bases short and J 0 bases short, with 10 bases between. CDR3 loop: CASSVGLLDSGNTIYF. DNA of the CDR3: TGTGCCAGCAGCGTAGGCCTCCTTGACTCTGGAAACACCATATATTTT. Based on the CDR3 plus reference TRBV9 and TRBJ1-3, the full variable domain is DSGVTQTPKHLITATGQRVTLRCSPRSGDLSVYWYQQSLDQGLQFLIQYYNGEERAKGNILERFSAQQFPDLHSELNLSSLELGDSALYFCASSVGLLDSGNTIYFGEGSWLTVV.

The table lists this clone with a count of one. This chain links TRBV4-3 with TRBJ1-2; maybe TRBD1 (5 bases). This CDR3 has 14 amino acids. V was shortened by 0 bases and J by 5 bases, with 10 bases between the two germline ends. The germline gives CDR1 LGHNA, CDR2 YSLEER. The chain's CDR3 is CASSQEQGGYGYTF. In DNA, the CDR3 is TGCGCCAGCAGCCAAGAGCAGGGTGGTTATGGCTACACCTTC.

This clone was seen once. This sequence joins TRBV5-8 and TRBJ2-6; no reliable D call. The CDR3 runs to 16 residues. Per the germline V gene, CDR1 is SGHTS and CDR2 is YDEGEE. V lost 1 base to trimming and J lost 4 bases, with 12 bases between them. DNA for the CDR3: TGTGCCAGCAGCTTGTTGGGGATTGGAGGGGCCAACGTCCTGACTTTC. Its protein is CASSLLGIGGANVLTF.

The rearrangement links TRBV11-2 to TRBJ2-3, with D hard to call. In germline, CDR1 is SGHAT, CDR2 FQNNGV. Trimming removed 7 bases at V and 0 bases at J, with 17 bases between. The CDR3 extends over 16 amino acids. CDR3 amino acids: CASIPSFSSSTDTQYF. In nucleotides, the CDR3 is TGTGCCAGCATTCCCTCATTTTCCTCTAGCACAGATACGCAGTATTTT.

This chain joins TRBV5-6 and TRBJ2-5; D remains unclear. Deletions cut 2 bases from V and 7 bases from J, with 9 bases between. Germline V gene lookup returns CDR1 SGHDT and CDR2 YYEEEE. The CDR3 runs 12 residues. CDR3 in DNA: TGTGCCAGCAGCTTCAACCTGGGGACCCAGTACTTC. This codes for CASSFNLGTQYF.